This T cell receptor beta chain originates from a study of glioma-infiltrating T cells after dendritic cell vaccination. None of the glioblastoma patients had an isocitrate dehydrogenase mutation. This table comes from immunoSEQ multiplex PCR, and its TCRdb copy is limited to in-frame clones, with some not included. In the table there are under 35,000 clones, roughly nine tenths of which are singletons. About this clone itself: The target antigen is unknown.

General study results and limits: Patients with more pretreatment TILs had longer time to progression and survival.

The sequence derives from a human donor with glioblastoma. The sample here was blood, taken before dendritic cell vaccination.

CDR3 sequence (DNA): TGTGCCAGCAGTGAACCGGGGGTTTATACGCAGTATTTT. It codes for CASSEPGVYTQYF. This chain connects TRBV2 to TRBJ2-3; TRBD2 is a possible D gene (6 bases). Germline loops: CDR1 SNHLY, CDR2 FYNNEI. This CDR3 is built from 13 residues. V was clipped by 2 bases and J by 7 bases, with 10 bases between them.